These T cell receptor beta chains were read from a single sample in a study of cytomegalovirus exposure and HLA in healthy donors. Assay used: immunoSEQ multiplex PCR; TCRdb lists only in-frame clones, some missing. The repertoire holds just over 200,000 clones, with roughly four fifths as singletons. Sequencing was carried out using PBMCs. All receptors come from a woman in her 40s in good health and CMV-seronegative. The CDR3 runs from the conserved cysteine through the conserved F or W. D genes are given only for firm matches. Clone size is given for some rows only: seen once, a few or many times, or a class if the clone is expanded.

TRBJ2-5 | once | 15 | TRBV10-3 | NA | CAISDFGGRSETQYF | TGTGCCATCAGTGACTTCGGGGGGCGGTCAGAGACCCAGTACTTC
TRBJ1-1 | once | 15 | TRBV7-8 | NA | CASSLVATPNTEAFF | TGTGCCAGCAGCTTAGTGGCGACACCGAACACTGAAGCTTTCTTT
TRBJ1-2 | NA | 12 | TRBV9 | TRBD1 | CASSVAGGGYTF | TGTGCCAGCAGCGTAGCAGGGGGCGGCTACACCTTC
TRBJ2-1 | NA | 17 | TRBV7-9 | TRBD1 | CASSLLQGAKGYNEQFF | TGTGCCAGCAGCCTATTGCAGGGGGCTAAAGGATACAATGAGCAGTTCTTC
TRBJ2-5 | NA | 13 | TRBV7-2 | TRBD1 | CASSEDRVGTQYF | TGTGCCAGCAGCGAGGACAGGGTGGGGACCCAGTACTTC
TRBJ1-1 | NA | 13 | TRBV7-9 | TRBD1 | CASTSQGRTEAFF | TGTGCCAGCACCTCACAGGGGAGGACTGAAGCTTTCTTT
TRBJ1-1 | few | 13 | TRBV18 | NA | CASSQGRETEAFF | TGTGCCAGCTCACAGGGGCGAGAAACTGAAGCTTTCTTT
TRBJ2-1 | few | 16 | TRBV5-4 | TRBD2 | CASSLVGLADYNEQFF | TGTGCCAGCAGCTTGGTGGGACTAGCAGACTACAATGAGCAGTTCTTC
TRBJ1-5 | few | 16 | TRBV30 | TRBD1 | CAWSMGQGPPEQPQHF | TGTGCCTGGAGTATGGGACAGGGGCCGCCGGAACAGCCCCAGCATTTT
TRBJ2-5 | NA | 13 | TRBV5-1 | NA | CASSLQMREAQYF | TGCGCCAGCAGCTTACAGATGAGGGAGGCCCAGTACTTC
TRBJ1-2 | NA | 15 | TRBV4-1 | NA | CASSLGHARYYGYTF | TGCGCCAGCAGCCTAGGACATGCCCGATACTATGGCTACACCTTC
TRBJ2-7 | NA | 16 | TRBV2 | TRBD1 | CASTGEGQGVLYEQYF | TGTGCCAGCACCGGAGAAGGACAGGGGGTGCTTTACGAGCAGTACTTC
TRBJ1-5 | NA | 18 | TRBV28 | NA | CASTPPPMEEKENQPQHF | TGTGCCAGCACCCCGCCCCCAATGGAGGAAAAGGAAAATCAGCCCCAGCATTTT
TRBJ2-7 | NA | 13 | TRBV6-5 | NA | CASRPSGSYEQYF | TGTGCCAGCCGCCCCAGCGGCTCCTACGAGCAGTACTTC
TRBJ1-2 | NA | 11 | TRBV18 | NA | CASSPGGGYTF | TGTGCCAGCTCACCCGGGGGAGGCTACACCTTC
TRBJ1-5 | once | 15 | TRBV4-1 | TRBD1 | CASSPLDRDNQPQHF | TGCGCCAGCAGCCCATTAGACAGGGACAATCAGCCCCAGCATTTT
TRBJ2-1 | NA | 15 | TRBV10-2 | NA | CASSVGLAYQNEQFF | TGCGCCAGCAGTGTTGGTCTAGCTTACCAAAATGAGCAGTTCTTC
TRBJ1-5 | NA | 16 | TRBV7-8 | TRBD1 | CASSPTGGLGGQPQHF | TGTGCCAGCAGCCCTACAGGGGGCCTGGGGGGTCAGCCCCAGCATTTT
TRBJ1-4 | NA | 14 | TRBV6-5 | NA | CASSYSQGREKLFF | TGTGCCAGCAGTTACTCGCAGGGGCGAGAAAAACTGTTTTTT
TRBJ2-1 | NA | 16 | TRBV29-1 | NA | CSVEDLAGYSYNEQFF | TGCAGCGTTGAAGATCTCGCGGGATACTCCTACAATGAGCAGTTCTTC
TRBJ1-1 | NA | 16 | TRBV7-9 | NA | CASSSPAGGRDTEAFF | TGTGCCAGCAGCTCCCCTGCGGGAGGGAGGGACACTGAAGCTTTCTTT
TRBJ1-5 | NA | 15 | TRBV19 | TRBD1 | CATDTGQGGNQPQHF | TGTGCCACTGATACGGGGCAGGGGGGCAATCAGCCCCAGCATTTT
TRBJ1-1 | NA | 11 | TRBV20-1 | NA | CSARQGNEAFF | TGCAGTGCTAGGCAGGGTAATGAAGCTTTCTTT
TRBJ2-5 | NA | 13 | TRBV6-6 | NA | CASSLAVRETQYF | TGTGCCAGCAGCCTAGCCGTCAGAGAGACCCAGTACTTC
TRBJ1-1 | NA | 14 | TRBV7-9 | NA | CASSLAGGGTEAFF | TGTGCCAGCAGCTTAGCGGGGGGAGGCACTGAAGCTTTCTTT
TRBJ2-7 | NA | 15 | TRBV5-4 | NA | CASSLKGAGIDEQYF | TGTGCCAGCAGCTTGAAAGGGGCGGGGATAGACGAGCAGTACTTC
TRBJ1-1 | NA | 15 | TRBV6-6 | NA | CASSYSREMNTEAFF | TGTGCCAGCAGTTACTCCCGGGAAATGAACACTGAAGCTTTCTTT
TRBJ2-7 | NA | 14 | TRBV6-1 | TRBD1 | CASITGTASYEQYF | TGTGCCAGCATAACCGGGACAGCTTCCTACGAGCAGTACTTC
TRBJ2-7 | NA | 14 | TRBV27 | TRBD2 | CASSSLAGRYEQYF | TGTGCCAGCAGTTCCCTAGCGGGACGTTACGAGCAGTACTTC
TRBJ2-7 | NA | 13 | TRBV2 | TRBD2 | CASNPGGSYEQYF | TGTGCCAGCAACCCGGGGGGGTCCTACGAGCAGTACTTC
TRBJ1-2 | once | 15 | TRBV6-5 | NA | CASRISRGAHYGYTF | TGTGCCAGTAGAATCTCCAGGGGCGCCCACTATGGCTACACCTTC
TRBJ2-1 | NA | 14 | TRBV27 | NA | CASSLSTVNNEQFF | TGTGCCAGCAGTTTATCCACAGTAAACAATGAGCAGTTCTTC
TRBJ2-2 | NA | 13 | TRBV10-1 | NA | CASSVHNTGELFF | TGCGCCAGCAGTGTCCATAACACCGGGGAGCTGTTTTTT
TRBJ2-7 | NA | 16 | TRBV29-1 | NA | CSVATRFRGGSYEQYF | TGCAGCGTTGCTACCCGCTTTAGGGGAGGCTCCTACGAGCAGTACTTC
TRBJ2-4 | NA | 20 | TRBV5-5 | TRBD1 | CASSTGQGGVVYRAKNIQYF | TGTGCCAGCAGTACGGGACAGGGTGGGGTCGTCTATCGGGCCAAAAACATTCAGTACTTC
TRBJ2-2 | NA | 17 | TRBV18 | TRBD2 | CASSPRGLAGQTGELFF | TGTGCCAGCTCACCCCGAGGGCTAGCGGGACAGACCGGGGAGCTGTTTTTT
TRBJ1-1 | NA | 14 | TRBV7-3 | NA | CASSLQGRWTEAFF | TGTGCCAGCAGCTTACAGGGCAGGTGGACTGAAGCTTTCTTT